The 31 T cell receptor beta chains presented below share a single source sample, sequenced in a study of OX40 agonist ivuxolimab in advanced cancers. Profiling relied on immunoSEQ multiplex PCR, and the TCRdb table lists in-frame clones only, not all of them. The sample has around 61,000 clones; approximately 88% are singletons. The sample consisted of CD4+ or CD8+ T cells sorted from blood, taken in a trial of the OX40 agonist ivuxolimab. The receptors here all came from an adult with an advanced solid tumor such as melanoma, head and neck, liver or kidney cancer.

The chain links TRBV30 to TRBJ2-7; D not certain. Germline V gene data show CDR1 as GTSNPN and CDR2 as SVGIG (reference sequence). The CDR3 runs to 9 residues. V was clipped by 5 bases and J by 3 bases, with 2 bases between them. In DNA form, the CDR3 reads TGTGCCTGGGACTACGAGCAGTACTTC. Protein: CAWDYEQYF.

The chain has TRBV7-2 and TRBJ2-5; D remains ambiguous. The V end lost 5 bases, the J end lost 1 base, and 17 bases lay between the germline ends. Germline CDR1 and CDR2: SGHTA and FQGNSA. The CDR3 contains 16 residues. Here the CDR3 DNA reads TGTGCCAGCAGCCCAGTGGGTGTAGTGCCCCAAGAGACCCAGTACTTC. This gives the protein CASSPVGVVPQETQYF.

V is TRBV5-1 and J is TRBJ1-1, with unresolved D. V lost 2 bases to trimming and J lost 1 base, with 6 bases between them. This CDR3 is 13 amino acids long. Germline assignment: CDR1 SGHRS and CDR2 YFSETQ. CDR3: CASSFSENTEAFF. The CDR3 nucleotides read TGCGCCAGCAGCTTTTCAGAGAACACTGAAGCTTTCTTT. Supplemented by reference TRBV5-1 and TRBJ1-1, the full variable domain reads KAGVTQTPRYLIKTRGQQVTLSCSPISGHRSVSWYQQTPGQGLQFLFEYFSETQRNKGNFPGRFSGRQFSNSRSEMNVSTLELGDSALYLCASSFSENTEAFFGQGTRLTVV.

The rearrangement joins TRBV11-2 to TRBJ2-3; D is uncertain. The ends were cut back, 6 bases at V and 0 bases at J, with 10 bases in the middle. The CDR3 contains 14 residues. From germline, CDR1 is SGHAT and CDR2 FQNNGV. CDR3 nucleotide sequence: TGTGCCAGCAGTTATACAGCTAGCACAGATACGCAGTATTTT. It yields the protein CASSYTASTDTQYF.

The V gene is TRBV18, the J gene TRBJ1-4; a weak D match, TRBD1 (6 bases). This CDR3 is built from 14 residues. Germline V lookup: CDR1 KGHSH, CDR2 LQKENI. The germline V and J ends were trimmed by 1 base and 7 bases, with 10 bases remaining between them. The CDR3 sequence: CASSPRGGVEKLFF. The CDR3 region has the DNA TGTGCCAGCTCACCACGAGGGGGAGTTGAAAAACTGTTTTTT.

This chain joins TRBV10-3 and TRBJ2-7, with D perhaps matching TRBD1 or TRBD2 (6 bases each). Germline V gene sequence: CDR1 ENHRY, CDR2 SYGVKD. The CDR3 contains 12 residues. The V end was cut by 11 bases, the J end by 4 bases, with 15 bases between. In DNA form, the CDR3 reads TGTGCCGGGGGGCGGGACGGGTACGAGCAGTACTTC. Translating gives CAGGRDGYEQYF.

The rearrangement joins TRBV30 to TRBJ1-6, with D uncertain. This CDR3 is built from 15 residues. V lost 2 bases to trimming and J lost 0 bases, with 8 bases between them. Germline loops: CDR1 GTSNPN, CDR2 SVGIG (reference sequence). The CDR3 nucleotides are TGTGCCTGGAGTCTAAAGGGCTCCTATAATTCACCCCTCCACTTT. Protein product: CAWSLKGSYNSPLHF.

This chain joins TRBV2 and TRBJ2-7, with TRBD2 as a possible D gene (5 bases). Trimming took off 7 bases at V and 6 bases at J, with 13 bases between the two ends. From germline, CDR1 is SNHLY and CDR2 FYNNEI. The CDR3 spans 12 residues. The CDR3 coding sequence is TGTGCCAGCACCGAGAGGGTAGGCGAGCAGTACTTC. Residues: CASTERVGEQYF.

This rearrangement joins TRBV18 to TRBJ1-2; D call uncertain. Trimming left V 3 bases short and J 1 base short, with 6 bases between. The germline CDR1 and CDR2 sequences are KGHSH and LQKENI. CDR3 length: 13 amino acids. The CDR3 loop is CASSPGVNYGYTF. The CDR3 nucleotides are TGTGCCAGCTCACCGGGCGTTAACTATGGCTACACCTTC.

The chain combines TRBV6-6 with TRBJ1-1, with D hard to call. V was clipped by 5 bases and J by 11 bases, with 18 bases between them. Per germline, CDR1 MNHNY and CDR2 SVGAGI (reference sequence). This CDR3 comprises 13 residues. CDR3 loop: CASSNLGPDVAFF. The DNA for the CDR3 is TGTGCCAGCAGTAACCTGGGCCCGGATGTGGCTTTCTTT.

Written as DNA, the CDR3 is TGTGCCAGCAGCTTAGACGATCTGGGCTATGGCTACACCTTC. It is translated as CASSLDDLGYGYTF. The rearrangement uses TRBV7-9 and TRBJ1-2, with D uncertain. Germline V gene lookup returns CDR1 SEHNR and CDR2 FQNEAQ (reference sequence). V gave up 1 base and J gave up 4 bases, with 10 bases separating them. The CDR3 is 14 amino acids. Supplemented by reference TRBV7-9 and TRBJ1-2, the full variable domain reads DTGVSQNPRHKITKRGQNVTFRCDPISEHNRLYWYRQTLGQGPEFLTYFQNEAQLEKSRLLSDRFSAERPKGSFSTLEIQRTEQGDSAMYLCASSLDDLGYGYTFGSGTRLTVV.

As DNA, the CDR3 is TGTGCCAGCAGCTTTACTAGCGGCCCCTACGAGCAGTACTTC. As protein: CASSFTSGPYEQYF. The chain recombines TRBV11-3 with TRBJ2-7; 8 bases fit TRBD2. The CDR3 length is 14 residues. V dropped 3 bases and J dropped 2; count of bases not matched to a gene: 3. In germline, CDR1 is SGHNT, CDR2 YENEEA.

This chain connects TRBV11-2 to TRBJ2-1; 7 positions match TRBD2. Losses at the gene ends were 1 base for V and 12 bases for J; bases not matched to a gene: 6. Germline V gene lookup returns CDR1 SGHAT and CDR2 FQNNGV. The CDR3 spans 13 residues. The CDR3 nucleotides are TGTGCCAGCAGCTTAGGGGACTATACTAGGCAGTTCTTC. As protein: CASSLGDYTRQFF.

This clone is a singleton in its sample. The CDR3 here is CASSSIKAPAPEAFF. Here the CDR3 DNA reads TGTGCCAGCAGCTCCATTAAGGCCCCCGCCCCTGAAGCTTTCTTT. V and J are TRBV11-2 and TRBJ1-1; D is undetermined. The length of the CDR3 is 15 residues. V was trimmed by 4 bases and J by 6 bases, leaving 18 bases between them. Germline V gives CDR1 SGHAT, CDR2 FQNNGV.

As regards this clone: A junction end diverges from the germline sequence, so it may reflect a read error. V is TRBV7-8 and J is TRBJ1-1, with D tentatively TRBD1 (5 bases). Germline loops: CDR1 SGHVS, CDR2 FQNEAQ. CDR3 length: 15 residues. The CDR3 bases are TGTGCCAGCAGCTTAGATAGGGGTAAGAACGCTGAAGCTTTCTTT. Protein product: CASSLDRGKNAEAFF.

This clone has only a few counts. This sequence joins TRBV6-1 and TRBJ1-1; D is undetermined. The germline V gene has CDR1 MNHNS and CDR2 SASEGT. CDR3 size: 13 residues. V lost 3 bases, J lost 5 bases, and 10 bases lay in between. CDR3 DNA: TGTGCCAGCAGTGACAACACGGGGACTGAAGCTTTCTTT. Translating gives CASSDNTGTEAFF.

CDR3 sequence: CASSLGPSEQYF. CDR3 bases: TGTGCCAGCAGCTTGGGGCCGTCCGAGCAGTACTTC. The chain employs TRBV5-4 and TRBJ2-7; the D is unclear. Germline assignment: CDR1 SGHNT and CDR2 YYREEE (reference sequence). Trimming removed 0 bases from V and 6 bases from J, with 7 bases in between. The CDR3 length is 12 residues.

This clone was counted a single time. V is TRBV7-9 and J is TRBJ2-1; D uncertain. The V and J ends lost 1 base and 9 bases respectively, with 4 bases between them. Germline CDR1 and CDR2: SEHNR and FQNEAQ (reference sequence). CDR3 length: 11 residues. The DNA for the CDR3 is TGTGCCAGCAGCTTAGGGATTGAGCAGTTCTTC. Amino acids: CASSLGIEQFF.

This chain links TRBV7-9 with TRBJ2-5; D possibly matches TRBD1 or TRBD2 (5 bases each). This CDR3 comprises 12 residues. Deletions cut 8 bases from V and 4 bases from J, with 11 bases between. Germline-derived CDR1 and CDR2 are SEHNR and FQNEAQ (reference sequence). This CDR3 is CASGPGLETQYF. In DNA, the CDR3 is TGTGCCAGCGGCCCGGGGCTAGAGACCCAGTACTTC.

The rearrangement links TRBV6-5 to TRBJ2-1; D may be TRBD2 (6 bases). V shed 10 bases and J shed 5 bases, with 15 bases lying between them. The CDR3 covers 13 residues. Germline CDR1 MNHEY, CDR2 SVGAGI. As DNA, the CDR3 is TGTGCCACCAGGGAGGTTGGGAACAATGAGCAGTTCTTC. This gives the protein CATREVGNNEQFF.

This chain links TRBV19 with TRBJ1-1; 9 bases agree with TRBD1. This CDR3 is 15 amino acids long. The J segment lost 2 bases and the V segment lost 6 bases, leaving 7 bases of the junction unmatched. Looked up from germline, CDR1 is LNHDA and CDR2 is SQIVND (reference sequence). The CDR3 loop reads CASSSGTGPNTEAFF. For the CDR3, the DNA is TGTGCCAGTAGCTCCGGGACAGGGCCCAACACTGAAGCTTTCTTT.

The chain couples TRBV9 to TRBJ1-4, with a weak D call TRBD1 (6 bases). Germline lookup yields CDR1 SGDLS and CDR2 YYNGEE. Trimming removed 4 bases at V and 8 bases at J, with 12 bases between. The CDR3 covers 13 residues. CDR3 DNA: TGTGCCAGCAGCACACAGGGAGGGGAAAAACTGTTTTTT. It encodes CASSTQGGEKLFF.

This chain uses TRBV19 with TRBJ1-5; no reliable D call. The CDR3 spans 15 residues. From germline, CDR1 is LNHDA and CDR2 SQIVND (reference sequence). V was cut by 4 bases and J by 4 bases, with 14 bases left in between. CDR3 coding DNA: TGTGCCAGTAGTACTACACGGGCAGGAAATCAGCCCCAGCATTTT. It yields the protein CASSTTRAGNQPQHF.

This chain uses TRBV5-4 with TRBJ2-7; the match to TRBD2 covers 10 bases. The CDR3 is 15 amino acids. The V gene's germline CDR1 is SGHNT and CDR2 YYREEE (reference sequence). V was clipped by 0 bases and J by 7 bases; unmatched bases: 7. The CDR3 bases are TGTGCCAGCAGCTTGGGGCTAGCGGGAGTGAATGAGCAGTACTTC. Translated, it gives CASSLGLAGVNEQYF.

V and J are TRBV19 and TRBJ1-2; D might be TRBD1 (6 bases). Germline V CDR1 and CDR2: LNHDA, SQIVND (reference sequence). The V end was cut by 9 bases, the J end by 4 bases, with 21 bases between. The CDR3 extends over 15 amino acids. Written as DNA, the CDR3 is TGTGCCAGCACGAATGGACAGCCCATCCCCTATGGCTACACCTTC. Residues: CASTNGQPIPYGYTF. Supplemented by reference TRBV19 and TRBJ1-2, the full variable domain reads DGGITQSPKYLFRKEGQNVTLSCEQNLNHDAMYWYRQDPGQGLRLIYYSQIVNDFQKGDIAEGYSVSREKKESFPLTVTSAQKNPTAFYLCASTNGQPIPYGYTFGSGTRLTVV.

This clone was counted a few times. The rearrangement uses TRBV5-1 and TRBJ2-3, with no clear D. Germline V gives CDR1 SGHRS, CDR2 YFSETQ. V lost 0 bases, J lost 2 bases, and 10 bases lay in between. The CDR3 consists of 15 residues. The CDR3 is CASSLDGFNTDTQYF. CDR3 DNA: TGCGCCAGCAGCTTGGATGGGTTCAACACAGATACGCAGTATTTT.

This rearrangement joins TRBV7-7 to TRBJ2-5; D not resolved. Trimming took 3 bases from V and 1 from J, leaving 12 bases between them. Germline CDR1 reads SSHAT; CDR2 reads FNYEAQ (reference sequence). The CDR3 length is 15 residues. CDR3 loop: CASSLWGTSQETQYF. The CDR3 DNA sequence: TGTGCCAGCAGCTTGTGGGGAACGTCCCAAGAGACCCAGTACTTC.

For the CDR3, the DNA is TGTGCCAGCAGTTACAAGCAGTGGAGCTCCTACAATGAGCAGTTCTTC. Its translation: CASSYKQWSSYNEQFF. This sequence joins TRBV6-5 and TRBJ2-1, with D unclear. The V end was cut by 2 bases, the J end by 0 bases, with 11 bases between. Germline CDR1 is MNHEY and CDR2 is SVGAGI. This CDR3 has 16 amino acids.

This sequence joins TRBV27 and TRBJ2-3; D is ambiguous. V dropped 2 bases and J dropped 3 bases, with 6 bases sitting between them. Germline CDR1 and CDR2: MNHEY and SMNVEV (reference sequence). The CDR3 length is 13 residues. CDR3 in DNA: TGTGCCAGCAGTTTAAAGCCGACAGATACGCAGTATTTT. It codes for CASSLKPTDTQYF.

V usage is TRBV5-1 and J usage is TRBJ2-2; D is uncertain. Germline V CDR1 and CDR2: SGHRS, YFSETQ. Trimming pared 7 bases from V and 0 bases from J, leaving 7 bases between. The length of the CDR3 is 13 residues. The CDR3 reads CASVGANTGELFF. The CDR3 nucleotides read TGCGCCAGCGTAGGCGCGAACACCGGGGAGCTGTTTTTT.

Written as DNA, the CDR3 is TGTGCCAGCAGCTCCTCATTCGGGACGGAAAACTACAATGAGCAGTTCTTC. As protein: CASSSSFGTENYNEQFF. The V and J genes are TRBV11-2 and TRBJ2-1; D could derive from TRBD1 or TRBD2 (5 bases each). V gave up 4 bases and J gave up 3 bases, with 19 bases separating them. This CDR3 has 17 residues. Germline CDR1 SGHAT, CDR2 FQNNGV.